These 10 T cell receptor beta chains originate from one sample sequenced in a study of identical twins. Via MiXCR, TCRdb re-called the 5' RACE reads, giving one row per CDR3 protein. The table includes roughly 1.6 million distinct CDR3 sequences, about 30% detected once. Sequenced material: cord blood. The receptors originated from a newborn girl in good health.

This clonotype occurred a few times. The chain has TRBV28 and TRBJ2-7, with D tentatively TRBD1 (5 bases). This CDR3 has 14 amino acids. CDR1 and CDR2 (germline): MDHEN, SYDVKM. The ends were cut back, 3 bases at V and 2 bases at J, with 11 bases in the middle. CDR3 region: CASSFPGHPYEQYF. In nucleotides, the CDR3 is TGTGCCAGCAGTTTCCCCGGACACCCCTACGAGCAGTACTTC. Full variable domain (missing parts from reference TRBV28 and TRBJ2-7): DVKVTQSSRYLVKRTGEKVFLECVQDMDHENMFWYRQDPGLGLRLIYFSYDVKMKEKGDIPEGYSVSREKKERFSLILESASTNQTSMYLCASSFPGHPYEQYFGPGTRLTVT.

V and J are TRBV5-1 and TRBJ2-1; D not certain. The germline CDR1 and CDR2 sequences are SGHRS and YFSETQ. Trimming removed 1 base from V and 7 bases from J, with 9 bases in between. This CDR3 has 13 residues. CDR3 in DNA: TGCGCCAGCAGCTTGTGGGGATCAAATGAGCAGTTCTTC. Translated: CASSLWGSNEQFF. Using reference TRBV5-1 and TRBJ2-1 for the parts outside the CDR3, the full variable domain is KAGVTQTPRYLIKTRGQQVTLSCSPISGHRSVSWYQQTPGQGLQFLFEYFSETQRNKGNFPGRFSGRQFSNSRSEMNVSTLELGDSALYLCASSLWGSNEQFFGPGTRLTVL.

The chain joins TRBV6-5 to TRBJ2-3; 7 bases agree with TRBD2. The V segment lost 0 bases and the J segment 2 bases; nucleotides outside the gene matches: 8. The length of the CDR3 is 17 residues. The V gene's germline CDR1 is MNHEY and CDR2 SVGAGI. The CDR3 sequence: CASSYSVLAAYTDTQYF. CDR3 nucleotides: TGTGCCAGCAGTTACTCGGTTCTAGCGGCCTACACAGATACGCAGTATTTT.

V is TRBV5-1 and J is TRBJ1-3; no clear D gene. Trimming took 1 base from V and 2 from J, leaving 13 bases between them. CDR3 length: 16 residues. Germline V gives CDR1 SGHRS, CDR2 YFSETQ. The CDR3 loop reads CASSLQSGRAGNTIYF. CDR3 in DNA: TGCGCCAGCAGCTTGCAGAGTGGAAGAGCTGGAAACACCATATATTTT.

This clonotype has only a few counts. J is TRBJ2-5 and V is TRBV28; 10 nucleotides agree with TRBD1. The germline CDR1 and CDR2 sequences are MDHEN and SYDVKM. Germline trimming cut 8 bases from V and 4 bases from J; bases unmatched to any gene: 7. CDR3 size: 14 residues. The DNA for the CDR3 is TGTGCCAGCCAGACAGGGGGCTACGTAGAGACCCAGTACTTC. Translated, it gives CASQTGGYVETQYF.

Many counts were recorded for this clonotype. An end of the junction does not agree with germline; a read error may underlie this. The CDR3 nucleotides read TGTGCCAGCAGTTTATCCGGGGGGAGCTCCTACGAGCAGTACTTC. Amino acids: CASSLSGGSSYEQYF. V gene TRBV5-1 combines with J gene TRBJ2-7; the match to TRBD2 covers 7 bases. The CDR3 has 15 amino acids. CDR1 SGHRS and CDR2 YFSETQ come from the germline V gene.

There are many counts of this clonotype. This chain uses TRBV29-1 with TRBJ1-4; tentative D call: TRBD1 (6 bases). This CDR3 has 14 residues. From germline, CDR1 is SQVTM and CDR2 ANQGSEA. V dropped 5 bases and J dropped 7 bases, with 17 bases sitting between them. CDR3 sequence: CSVKNRAVGEKLFF. The CDR3 DNA follows: TGCAGCGTTAAGAACAGGGCCGTCGGTGAAAAACTGTTTTTT.

This clonotype was observed a few times. The rearrangement uses TRBV5-1 and TRBJ2-5; TRBD2 might be the D (5 bases). This CDR3 is 14 amino acids long. Germline-derived CDR1 and CDR2 are SGHRS and YFSETQ. Trimming removed 0 bases from V and 4 bases from J, with 10 bases in between. CDR3 DNA: TGCGCCAGCAGCTTGGTCTCTCTAGCAGAGACCCAGTACTTC. Translating it yields CASSLVSLAETQYF.

This chain joins TRBV19 and TRBJ2-1, with D possibly matching TRBD2 (6 bases). This CDR3 region has 20 residues. Trimming took 5 bases from V and 7 from J, leaving 33 bases between them. The germline gives CDR1 LNHDA, CDR2 SQIVND (reference sequence). The CDR3, as DNA: TGTGCCAGTAGTCCTCGCGGGGTATCTCTCAGGGAACCCCCGAGGAATGAGCAGTTCTTC. It specifies CASSPRGVSLREPPRNEQFF.

V usage is TRBV7-2 and J usage is TRBJ2-7; no clear D. Germline CDR1 is SGHTA and CDR2 is FQGNSA. The CDR3 runs to 14 residues. V was clipped by 2 bases and J by 0 bases, with 8 bases between them. Here the CDR3 DNA reads TGTGCCAGCAGCTTACAGACATCCTCCTACGAGCAGTACTTC. It codes for CASSLQTSSYEQYF.